Listed below are T cell receptor beta chains from one sample, sequenced in a study of blood T cell repertoires in COVID-19. Sequencing was performed with immunoSEQ multiplex PCR; in TCRdb, only in-frame clones are kept and a portion is missing. The sample contains around 260,000 clones, 70% to 90% of which appear only once. The sample comprised peripheral blood. Receptor source: a man aged 25-45 years with active or convalescent COVID-19. The CDR3 runs from the conserved cysteine through the conserved F or W. A D gene is named only where the DNA matches it firmly. Clone size is given for some rows only: seen once, a few or many times, or a class if the clone is expanded.

TRBV6-5	.	few	TRBJ1-6	TGTGCCAGCAGTTCCCAGATGGATTCACCCCTCCACTTT	CASSSQMDSPLHF
TRBV5-1	TRBD1	.	TRBJ2-5	TGCGCCAGCAGCTCGCAGGGGGAAGAGACCCAGTACTTC	CASSSQGEETQYF
TRBV18	.	.	TRBJ1-1	TGTGCCAGCTCACCGAACATAAAACAGGGCGGGAACACTGAAGCTTTCTTT	CASSPNIKQGGNTEAFF
TRBV6-1	TRBD2	.	TRBJ2-1	TGTGCCAGCAGTGACGGACTAGCGGTCTACAATGAGCAGTTCTTC	CASSDGLAVYNEQFF
TRBV13	.	.	TRBJ2-5	TGTGCCAGCAGCCCCCAGGGCTACCAAGAGACCCAGTACTTC	CASSPQGYQETQYF
TRBV21-1	.	few	TRBJ1-4	TGTGCCAGCAGCAAAGCTACGGGGAATGCAACTAATGAAAAACTGTTTTTT	CASSKATGNATNEKLFF
TRBV6-5	.	.	TRBJ1-2	TGTGCCAGCAGTTCGCACAGGGATACGAACTATGGCTACACCTTC	CASSSHRDTNYGYTF
TRBV13	TRBD2	.	TRBJ2-1	TGTGCCAGCAGCGGACCCCTAGCGGGGGGTTTGTATGAGCAGTTCTTC	CASSGPLAGGLYEQFF
TRBV11-3	.	.	TRBJ2-5	TGTGCCAGCAGCACACGGGGGCAAGAGACCCAGTACTTC	CASSTRGQETQYF
TRBV5-1	.	.	TRBJ1-5	TGCGCCAGCAGCTTGGGTCCCTATCAGCCCCAGCATTTT	CASSLGPYQPQHF
TRBV5-1	TRBD1	.	TRBJ1-4	TGCGCCAGCAGTTTTATGGGACAGACTAATGAAAAACTGTTTTTT	CASSFMGQTNEKLFF
TRBV27	.	.	TRBJ1-4	TGTGCCAGCAGTTCCAGAGGGGGACCAAATGAAAAACTGTTTTTT	CASSSRGGPNEKLFF
TRBV10-1	TRBD2	.	TRBJ2-3	TGCGCCAGCAGTGAGGGCGGGGGGAACACAGATACGCAGTATTTT	CASSEGGGNTDTQYF
TRBV6-5	.	.	TRBJ2-3	TGTGCCAGCAGTTACGGGGGGGGCCTGCTTTTTGGTACGCAGTATTTT	CASSYGGGLLFGTQYF
TRBV5-1	TRBD2	.	TRBJ2-1	TGCGCCAGCAGCCACCTAGCGGGGGGAACGTACAATGAGCAGTTCTTC	CASSHLAGGTYNEQFF
TRBV9	TRBD2	few	TRBJ2-3	TGTGCCAGCAGCCGGGGGGTCGGCGATACGCAGTATTTT	CASSRGVGDTQYF
TRBV21-1	.	.	TRBJ2-3	TGTGCCAGCAGCAAAAGCGGGGGGGCCCCAGATACGCAGTATTTT	CASSKSGGAPDTQYF
TRBV6-2/TRBV6-3	.	.	TRBJ2-1	TGTGCCAGCAGTTCTCTTAAGACAGTTCTCGACGCCTACAATGAGCAGTTCTTC	CASSSLKTVLDAYNEQFF
TRBV6-6	.	.	TRBJ1-1	TGTGCCAGCGGCTTTGATTTGTCGACTTTCTTT	CASGFDLSTFF
TRBV4-1	.	once	TRBJ2-6	TGCGCCAGCAGCCAAGATAGGACAGCTGGGGCCAACGTCCTGACTTTC	CASSQDRTAGANVLTF
TRBV18	.	.	TRBJ1-1	TGTGCCAGCTTACTATTGGGGGGAAACACTGAAGCTTTCTTT	CASLLLGGNTEAFF
TRBV3-1/TRBV3-2	.	.	TRBJ1-4	TGTGCCAGCAGCCAAGATCACCGCGTGGATGAAAAACTGTTTTTT	CASSQDHRVDEKLFF
TRBV27	.	.	TRBJ1-3	TGTGCCAGCAGTCAGATCGTCGGAAACACCATATATTTT	CASSQIVGNTIYF
TRBV4-1	.	.	TRBJ1-1	TGCGCCAGCAGCCAAGGGTGGGGGGGGCACACTGAAGCTTTCTTT	CASSQGWGGHTEAFF
TRBV7-7	.	.	TRBJ2-7	TGTGCCAGCAGCTTGGGCGGGGTTGGGTACGAGCAGTACTTC	CASSLGGVGYEQYF
TRBV7-9	TRBD1	.	TRBJ2-7	TGTGCCAGCAGCCCCAGGACAGGGCCAGCCTACGAGCAGTACTTC	CASSPRTGPAYEQYF
TRBV14	TRBD1	.	TRBJ1-6	TGTGCCAGCAGCCTATCAGGGGGAAATTCACCCCTCCACTTT	CASSLSGGNSPLHF
TRBV11-2	.	.	TRBJ1-1	TGTGCCAGCAGCTGGAGACAGTCCATCCCTGAAGCTTTCTTT	CASSWRQSIPEAFF
TRBV5-3	TRBD2	.	TRBJ2-7	TGTGCCAGAAGCTTCACCGCGGGGGGCGGGTACTTC	CARSFTAGGGYF
TRBV18	TRBD1	.	TRBJ2-5	TGTGCCAGCTCATGGGGGACAGGCGGAATTTCGGAGACCCAGTACTTC	CASSWGTGGISETQYF
TRBV18	.	.	TRBJ2-7	TGTGCCAGCTCACCGGCCCAGTCCTACGAGCAGTACTTC	CASSPAQSYEQYF
TRBV12-3/TRBV12-4	TRBD1	.	TRBJ1-2	TGTGCCAGCGGAACAGGGGATGTAGATGGCTACACCTTC	CASGTGDVDGYTF
TRBV6-2/TRBV6-3	.	.	TRBJ1-2	TGTGCCAGCAGTACAGGGATTTTTGGCTACACCTTC	CASSTGIFGYTF
TRBV2	.	few	TRBJ1-1	TGTGCCAGCAGCTTCGACAGGACATATATGCTAAACACTGAAGCTTTCTTT	CASSFDRTYMLNTEAFF
TRBV7-3	TRBD2	.	TRBJ2-3	TGTGCCAGCAGCTTTGCGGGAGTAGATACGCAGTATTTT	CASSFAGVDTQYF